Below, 25 T cell receptor beta chains from the same sample are listed, as sequenced in a study of control samples from healthy donors and cancer patients. TCRdb's copy holds only in-frame clones and misses some; the assay was immunoSEQ multiplex PCR. The sample shows roughly 130,000 clones, more than 80% of them seen only once. Sequences were obtained from blood. All receptors derive from a man between 18 and 35 years old in good health.

The chain couples TRBV21-1 to TRBJ2-7; no DNA check was done on the table's D call, TRBD1. TRBV21-1 is marked as a pseudogene. This CDR3 has 14 residues. DNA for the CDR3: TGTGCCAGCAACCCCGGACAGGGGGAATACGAGCAGTACTTC. As protein: CASNPGQGEYEQYF.

The chain combines TRBV7-3 with TRBJ1-1; 10 bases fit TRBD1. V gave up 2 bases and J gave up 12 bases; unmatched junction bases: 9. CDR1 SGHTA and CDR2 FQGTGA come from the germline V gene. The CDR3 is made up of 14 amino acids. The CDR3 DNA follows: TGTGCCAGCAGCTTACGAGGGGGACAGGGGTTTACTTTCTTT. Translation gives CASSLRGGQGFTFF. Based on the CDR3 plus reference TRBV7-3 and TRBJ1-1, the full variable domain is GAGVSQTPSNKVTEKGKYVELRCDPISGHTALYWYRQSLGQGPEFLIYFQGTGAADDSGLPNDRFFAVRPEGSVSTLKIQRTERGDSAVYLCASSLRGGQGFTFFGQGTRLTVV.

The genes are TRBV7-3 and TRBJ2-1; TRBD2 is a possible D gene (6 bases). V was pared by 6 bases and J by 7 bases, with 19 bases between. Germline values: CDR1 SGHTA, CDR2 FQGTGA. This CDR3 region has 15 residues. The CDR3 DNA follows: TGTGCCAGCAGTCAACCCGGGGGAATGAGAAATGAGCAGTTCTTC. This sequence encodes CASSQPGGMRNEQFF.

The V call is TRBV7-9, the J call TRBJ2-1, with unresolved D. The germline V and J ends were trimmed by 5 bases and 1 base, with 12 bases remaining between them. Germline V gene sequence: CDR1 SEHNR, CDR2 FQNEAQ (reference sequence). The CDR3 spans 15 residues. CDR3 coding DNA: TGTGCCAGCAGCCGTTCGGGCAGTTCCTACAATGAGCAGTTCTTC. As protein: CASSRSGSSYNEQFF.

This rearrangement joins TRBV24-1 to TRBJ2-5; 14 bases map to TRBD2. The V gene end was trimmed by 3 bases and the J gene end by 5 bases; junction bases not matched to a gene: 13. This CDR3 has 19 amino acids. Germline values: CDR1 KGHDR, CDR2 SFDVKD. The CDR3 nucleotides read TGTGCCACCAGTGATAGCACCCCGACTAGCGGGGGGGCTTGGGAGACCCAGTACTTC. This sequence encodes CATSDSTPTSGGAWETQYF.

The J gene is TRBJ1-5, the V gene TRBV19; TRBD1 matches at 10 bases. Germline trimming cut 6 bases from V and 7 bases from J; bases unmatched to any gene: 3. This CDR3 comprises 13 residues. Germline CDR1 reads LNHDA; CDR2 reads SQIVND (reference sequence). CDR3 DNA: TGTGCCAGTAGCGGACAGGGGGAACAGCCCCAGCATTTT. Translating gives CASSGQGEQPQHF.

The gene calls are TRBV5-4 and TRBJ2-1; 7 bases fit TRBD2. The CDR3 consists of 17 residues. The V and J ends lost 0 bases and 2 bases, in that order; junction bases with no gene match: 8. Germline V gene lookup returns CDR1 SGHNT and CDR2 YYREEE (reference sequence). CDR3 sequence: CASSLESGGVPYNEQFF. CDR3 DNA: TGTGCCAGCAGCTTGGAATCGGGGGGAGTCCCCTACAATGAGCAGTTCTTC.

The J gene is TRBJ1-4, the V gene TRBV9, with TRBD1 matching over 8 bases. The ends lost 4 bases at V and 6 bases at J; junction bases unmatched: 8. The CDR3 has 15 amino acids. The germline CDR1 and CDR2 sequences are SGDLS and YYNGEE. The CDR3 is CASSRTTGAYEKLFF. In DNA, the CDR3 is TGTGCCAGCAGCCGAACGACAGGGGCTTATGAAAAACTGTTTTTT.

This chain joins TRBV3-1 (or the pseudogene TRBV3-2) and TRBJ2-2; 7 nucleotides match TRBD1. V lost 5 bases and J lost 4; bases outside the gene matches: 4. Germline V gene sequence: CDR1 LGHDT, CDR2 YNNKEL (reference sequence). The CDR3 has 14 amino acids. CDR3 nucleotide sequence: TGTGCCAGCAGCTGGACAGGAGGCACCGGGGAGCTGTTTTTT. Residues: CASSWTGGTGELFF.

The chain recombines TRBV7-3 with TRBJ2-5; 8 bases are a match to TRBD2. Germline lookup yields CDR1 SGHTA and CDR2 FQGTGA. Trimming removed 4 bases from V and 4 bases from J; junction bases left unmatched: 5. The CDR3 is 14 residues long. The CDR3 sequence: CASSYGGAAETQYF. The CDR3 DNA is TGTGCCAGCAGCTACGGGGGGGCAGCAGAGACCCAGTACTTC.

The chain carries TRBV4-1 and TRBJ2-7, with D possibly TRBD1 on 5 matching bases. This CDR3 is built from 15 residues. V was shortened by 1 base and J by 2 bases, with 12 bases between the two germline ends. CDR1 is MGHRA and CDR2 is YSYEKL in the germline V gene. In DNA form, the CDR3 reads TGCGCCAGCAGCCAAGTTGCTACAGGAGCCTACGAGCAGTACTTC. This encodes CASSQVATGAYEQYF.

This clone was found once. CDR3 in amino acids: CASSLGLPTYEQYV. CDR3 nucleotide sequence: TGTGCCAGCAGCTTAGGTCTGCCAACCTACGAGCAGTACGTC. The rearrangement links TRBV7-8 to TRBJ2-7; D uncertain. V was shortened by 1 base and J by 2 bases, with 9 bases between the two germline ends. Germline CDR1 reads SGHVS; CDR2 reads FQNEAQ. This CDR3 contains 14 residues.

V gene TRBV19 combines with J gene TRBJ1-4; D is possibly TRBD1 (5 bases). The CDR3 runs to 14 residues. Trimming shortened V by 7 bases and J by 8 bases, and 17 bases separated the two germline ends. Per the germline V gene, CDR1 is LNHDA and CDR2 is SQIVND (reference sequence). The CDR3 is CASNTGTHLEKLFF. DNA of the CDR3: TGTGCCAGTAATACCGGGACGCATTTAGAAAAACTGTTTTTT.

This clone was recorded only once. This chain uses TRBV28 with TRBJ2-7, with unresolved D. This CDR3 contains 13 residues. V was cut by 7 bases and J by 1 base, with 11 bases left in between. CDR1 MDHEN and CDR2 SYDVKM come from the germline V gene. CDR3 sequence reads: CASNTDDSYEQYF. The CDR3 DNA is TGTGCCAGCAATACAGATGATTCCTACGAGCAGTACTTC. Full variable domain (outside the CDR3, taken from reference TRBV28 and TRBJ2-7): DVKVTQSSRYLVKRTGEKVFLECVQDMDHENMFWYRQDPGLGLRLIYFSYDVKMKEKGDIPEGYSVSREKKERFSLILESASTNQTSMYLCASNTDDSYEQYFGPGTRLTVT.

The chain uses TRBV3-1 (or the pseudogene TRBV3-2) and TRBJ1-6; D is unclear. CDR3 length equals 13 residues. Trimming took 1 base from V and 6 from J, leaving 4 bases between them. Germline V gene sequence: CDR1 LGHDT, CDR2 YNNKEL (reference sequence). The CDR3 coding sequence is TGTGCCAGCAGCCAAGGCCGTAATTCACCCCTCCACTTT. Its translation: CASSQGRNSPLHF.

The chain is built from TRBV12-3 or TRBV12-4 and TRBJ1-3, with D hard to call. This CDR3 spans 13 amino acids. Trimming removed 7 bases at V and 0 bases at J, with 7 bases between. This CDR3 is CASTKNSGNTIYF. The CDR3, as DNA: TGTGCCAGCACCAAGAACTCTGGAAACACCATATATTTT.

This clone was seen a single time. The J gene is TRBJ2-2, the V gene TRBV24-1; 7 bases are shared with TRBD1. The CDR3 has 13 residues. Germline V gene lookup returns CDR1 KGHDR and CDR2 SFDVKD. V lost 3 bases to trimming and J lost 6 bases; unmatched junction nucleotides: 0. This chain's CDR3 is CATSDRGPGELFF. DNA for the CDR3: TGTGCCACCAGTGATAGGGGGCCCGGGGAGCTGTTTTTT.

The J gene is TRBJ1-2, the V gene TRBV9; D unclear. The CDR3 spans 14 residues. CDR1 is SGDLS and CDR2 is YYNGEE in the germline V gene. The V and J ends lost 3 bases and 0 bases respectively, with 9 bases between them. As DNA, the CDR3 is TGTGCCAGCAGCGATGGCTTGGCTAACTATGGCTACACCTTC. Translated, it gives CASSDGLANYGYTF.

The rearrangement uses TRBV12-3 or TRBV12-4 and TRBJ1-1; D is ambiguous. Trimming shortened V by 7 bases and J by 12 bases, and 18 bases separated the two germline ends. This CDR3 has 12 residues. The CDR3 here is CASNRGDRRSFF. The CDR3, as DNA: TGTGCCAGCAACCGTGGCGATAGGCGGTCTTTCTTT.

The J gene is TRBJ2-2, the V gene TRBV10-1; perhaps TRBD1 as D (5 bases). Germline assignment: CDR1 WNHNN and CDR2 SYGVQD (reference sequence). V dropped 6 bases and J dropped 7 bases, with 21 bases sitting between them. The CDR3 totals 16 residues. The DNA of the CDR3 is TGCGCCAGCAGAAACAGTCGGGCAGGGTCGGTCGGGGAGCTGTTTTTT. Translation gives CASRNSRAGSVGELFF.

The chain uses TRBV5-1 and TRBJ2-7; 8 bases agree with TRBD1. With V trimmed by 0 bases and J by 1 base, 12 bases remained unmatched. Germline CDR1 reads SGHRS; CDR2 reads YFSETQ. CDR3 length: 18 amino acids. CDR3 in DNA: TGCGCCAGCAGCTTGGTCGGTGGGACAGGCGTTAATTCCTACGAGCAGTACTTC. Protein product: CASSLVGGTGVNSYEQYF. Full variable domain (outside the CDR3, taken from reference TRBV5-1 and TRBJ2-7): KAGVTQTPRYLIKTRGQQVTLSCSPISGHRSVSWYQQTPGQGLQFLFEYFSETQRNKGNFPGRFSGRQFSNSRSEMNVSTLELGDSALYLCASSLVGGTGVNSYEQYFGPGTRLTVT.

The V gene is TRBV7-9, the J gene TRBJ1-4; D might be TRBD1 (6 bases). Trimming pared 4 bases from V and 4 bases from J, leaving 10 bases between. Germline V lookup: CDR1 SEHNR, CDR2 FQNEAQ (reference sequence). The CDR3 contains 14 residues. The CDR3 region is CASSWTDYNEKLFF. CDR3 in DNA: TGTGCCAGCAGCTGGACAGATTATAATGAAAAACTGTTTTTT.

The genes are TRBV2 and TRBJ2-3; D remains ambiguous. Germline-derived CDR1 and CDR2 are SNHLY and FYNNEI. V lost 4 bases, J lost 2 bases, and 10 bases lay in between. This CDR3 is 14 amino acids long. DNA for the CDR3: TGTGCCAGCAGTGGAGTGGGGAACACAGATACGCAGTATTTT. Translated, it gives CASSGVGNTDTQYF. Full variable domain (outside the CDR3, taken from reference TRBV2 and TRBJ2-3): EPEVTQTPSHQVTQMGQEVILRCVPISNHLYFYWYRQILGQKVEFLVSFYNNEISEKSEIFDDQFSVERPDGSNFTLKIRSTKLEDSAMYFCASSGVGNTDTQYFGPGTRLTVL.

This chain connects TRBV13 to TRBJ2-3; 8 nucleotides agree with TRBD2. J was trimmed by 3 bases and V by 4 bases; bases with no gene match: 9. Per germline, CDR1 PRHDT and CDR2 FYEKMQ (reference sequence). The CDR3 contains 16 residues. Here the CDR3 reads CASSSSAGGLTDTQYF. CDR3 DNA sequence: TGTGCCAGCAGCTCCAGCGCGGGGGGCCTAACAGATACGCAGTATTTT.

The gene calls are TRBV19 and TRBJ1-5; unclear D gene. Trimming left V 7 bases short and J 6 bases short, with 19 bases between. Germline V gene sequence: CDR1 LNHDA, CDR2 SQIVND (reference sequence). The CDR3 covers 15 residues. DNA of the CDR3: TGTGCCAGTAAAAGAGAATCGACCGGAGGTCAGCCCCAGCATTTT. As protein: CASKRESTGGQPQHF.